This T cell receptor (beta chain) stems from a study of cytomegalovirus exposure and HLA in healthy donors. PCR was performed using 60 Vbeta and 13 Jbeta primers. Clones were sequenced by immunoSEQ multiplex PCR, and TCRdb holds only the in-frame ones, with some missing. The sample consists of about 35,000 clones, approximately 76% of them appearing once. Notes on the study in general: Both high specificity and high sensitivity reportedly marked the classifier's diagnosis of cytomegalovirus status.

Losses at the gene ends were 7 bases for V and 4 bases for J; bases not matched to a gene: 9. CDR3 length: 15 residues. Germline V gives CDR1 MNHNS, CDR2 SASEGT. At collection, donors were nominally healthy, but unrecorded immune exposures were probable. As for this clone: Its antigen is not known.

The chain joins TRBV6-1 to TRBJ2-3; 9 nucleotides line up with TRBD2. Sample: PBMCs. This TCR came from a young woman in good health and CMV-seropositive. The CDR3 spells CASNLGLARADTQYF. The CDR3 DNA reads TGTGCCAGCAACCTTGGACTAGCGAGGGCAGATACGCAGTATTTT.